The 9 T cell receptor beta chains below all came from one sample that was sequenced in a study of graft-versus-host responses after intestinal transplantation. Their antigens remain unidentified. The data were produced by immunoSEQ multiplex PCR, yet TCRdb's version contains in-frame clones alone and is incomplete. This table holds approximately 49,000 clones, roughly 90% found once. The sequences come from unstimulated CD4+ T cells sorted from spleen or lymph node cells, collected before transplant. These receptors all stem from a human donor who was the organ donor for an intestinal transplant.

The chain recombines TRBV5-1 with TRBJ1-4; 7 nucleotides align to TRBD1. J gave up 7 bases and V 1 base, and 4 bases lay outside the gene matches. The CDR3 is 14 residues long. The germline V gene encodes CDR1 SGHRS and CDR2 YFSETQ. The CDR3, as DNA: TGCGCCAGCAGCTTGCGAGGGGGCGGTGAAAAACTGTTTTTT. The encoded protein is CASSLRGGGEKLFF. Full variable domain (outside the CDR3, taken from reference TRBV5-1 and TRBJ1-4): KAGVTQTPRYLIKTRGQQVTLSCSPISGHRSVSWYQQTPGQGLQFLFEYFSETQRNKGNFPGRFSGRQFSNSRSEMNVSTLELGDSALYLCASSLRGGGEKLFFGSGTQLSVL.

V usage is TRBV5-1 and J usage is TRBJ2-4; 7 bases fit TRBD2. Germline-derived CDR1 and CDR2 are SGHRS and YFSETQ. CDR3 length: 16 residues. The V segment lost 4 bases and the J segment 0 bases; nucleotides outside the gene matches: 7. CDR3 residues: CASSPGGAQAKNIQYF. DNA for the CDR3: TGCGCCAGCAGCCCGGGGGGAGCTCAAGCCAAAAACATTCAGTACTTC.

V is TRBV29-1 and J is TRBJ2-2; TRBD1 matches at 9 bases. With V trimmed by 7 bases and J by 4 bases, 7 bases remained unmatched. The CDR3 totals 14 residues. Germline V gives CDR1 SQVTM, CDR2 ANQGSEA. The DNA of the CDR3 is TGCAGCGCATGGGACAGGGATCCCACCGGGGAGCTGTTTTTT. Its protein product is CSAWDRDPTGELFF.

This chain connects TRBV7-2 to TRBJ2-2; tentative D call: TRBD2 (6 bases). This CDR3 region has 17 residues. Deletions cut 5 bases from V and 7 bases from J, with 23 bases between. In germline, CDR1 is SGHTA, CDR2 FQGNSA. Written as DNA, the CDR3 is TGTGCCAGCAGCCAACTGAGCGGGCAGGGCCCCATCGGGGAGCTGTTTTTT. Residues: CASSQLSGQGPIGELFF.

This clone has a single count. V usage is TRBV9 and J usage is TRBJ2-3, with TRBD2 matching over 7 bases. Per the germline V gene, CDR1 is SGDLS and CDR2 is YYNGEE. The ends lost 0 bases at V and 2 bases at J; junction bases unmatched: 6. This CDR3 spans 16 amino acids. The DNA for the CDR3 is TGTGCCAGCAGCGTAGCTGCGGGAGTTTCCACAGATACGCAGTATTTT. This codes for CASSVAAGVSTDTQYF.

DNA for the CDR3: TGTGCCTGGAGGGGGGCTGGAAGTAGCAATCAGCCCCAGCATTTT. Residues: CAWRGAGSSNQPQHF. The J gene is TRBJ1-5, the V gene TRBV30, with D possibly being TRBD1 (6 bases). The CDR3 is 15 amino acids. CDR1 and CDR2 (germline): GTSNPN, SVGIG (reference sequence). The V end lost 3 bases, the J end lost 0 bases, and 12 bases lay between the germline ends.

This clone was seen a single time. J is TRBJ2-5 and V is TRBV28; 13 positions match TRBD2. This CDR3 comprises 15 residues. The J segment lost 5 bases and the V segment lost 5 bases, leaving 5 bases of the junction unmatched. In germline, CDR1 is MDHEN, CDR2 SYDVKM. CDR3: CASSGLAGVGETQYF. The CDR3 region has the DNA TGTGCCAGCAGTGGACTAGCGGGAGTCGGGGAGACCCAGTACTTC.

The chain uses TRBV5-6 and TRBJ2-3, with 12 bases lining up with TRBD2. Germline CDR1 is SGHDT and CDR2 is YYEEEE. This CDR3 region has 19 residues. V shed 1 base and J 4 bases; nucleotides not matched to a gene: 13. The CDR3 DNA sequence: TGTGCCAGCAGCTTGAGGCTAGCGGGAGGGGCCCAGGCCGCAGATACGCAGTATTTT. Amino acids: CASSLRLAGGAQAADTQYF.

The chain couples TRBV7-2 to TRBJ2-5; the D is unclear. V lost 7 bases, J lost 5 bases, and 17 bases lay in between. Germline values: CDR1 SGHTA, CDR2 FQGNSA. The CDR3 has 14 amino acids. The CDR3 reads CASTLSSAMETQYF. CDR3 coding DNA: TGTGCCAGCACGCTCTCTAGTGCCATGGAGACCCAGTACTTC.